A selection of T cell receptor beta chains follows, all from one sample in a study of memory CD4+ T cells and cytomegalovirus serostatus. Sequencing used immunoSEQ multiplex PCR; TCRdb keeps in-frame clones, though not all of them. The table lists under 55,000 clones, around 82% of them singletons. The sequenced sample consisted of memory CD4+ T cells from blood. Source of these receptors: an adult in good health and CMV-seropositive. The CDR3 runs from the conserved cysteine through the conserved F or W. Each record gives: V gene, clone size, J gene, D gene, CDR3 protein, CDR3 DNA. The D gene is left open where the match is weak. The size of a clone is reported for some rows only, either as once, few or many, or as a class for expanded clones.

v_gene: TRBV11-2
abundance: -
j_gene: TRBJ2-2
d_gene: -
CDR3aa: CASSLSLARAGELFF
CDR3nt: TGTGCCAGCAGCTTATCTCTAGCAAGGGCCGGGGAGCTGTTTTTT

v_gene: TRBV4-3
abundance: -
j_gene: TRBJ2-6
d_gene: -
CDR3aa: CASSRTTGRSGANVLTF
CDR3nt: TGCGCCAGCAGCCGAACGACAGGACGCTCTGGGGCCAACGTCCTGACTTTC

v_gene: TRBV7-2
abundance: -
j_gene: TRBJ1-2
d_gene: -
CDR3aa: CASSPTALSGSNYGYTF
CDR3nt: TGTGCCAGCAGCCCTACGGCCTTGTCAGGGAGTAACTATGGCTACACCTTC

v_gene: TRBV28
abundance: -
j_gene: TRBJ2-6
d_gene: -
CDR3aa: CASSSPGSGANVLTF
CDR3nt: TGTGCCAGCAGTTCCCCTGGCTCTGGGGCCAACGTCCTGACTTTC

v_gene: TRBV5-1
abundance: -
j_gene: TRBJ2-5
d_gene: TRBD2
CDR3aa: CASRGLAGGQETQYF
CDR3nt: TGCGCCAGCCGAGGACTAGCGGGGGGCCAAGAGACCCAGTACTTC

v_gene: TRBV10-2
abundance: few
j_gene: TRBJ1-2
d_gene: -
CDR3aa: CASSEGRGNYGYTF
CDR3nt: TGCGCCAGCAGTGAGGGAAGGGGAAACTATGGCTACACCTTC

v_gene: TRBV5-1
abundance: -
j_gene: TRBJ1-2
d_gene: TRBD1
CDR3aa: CASSLDGTGDGYTF
CDR3nt: TGCGCCAGCAGCTTGGATGGAACAGGGGACGGCTACACCTTC

v_gene: TRBV29-1
abundance: -
j_gene: TRBJ2-7
d_gene: -
CDR3aa: CSVNTGIGYEQYF
CDR3nt: TGCAGCGTGAACACAGGGATCGGCTACGAGCAGTACTTC

v_gene: TRBV6-5
abundance: -
j_gene: TRBJ1-3
d_gene: -
CDR3aa: CASSYDRFSGNTIYF
CDR3nt: TGTGCCAGCAGTTACGACAGGTTCTCTGGAAACACCATATATTTT

v_gene: TRBV7-2
abundance: -
j_gene: TRBJ1-6
d_gene: TRBD1
CDR3aa: CASTRDRGDSPLHF
CDR3nt: TGTGCCAGCACCAGAGACAGGGGGGATTCACCCCTCCACTTT

v_gene: TRBV10-3
abundance: -
j_gene: TRBJ2-1
d_gene: TRBD2
CDR3aa: CAISGLAGGNEQFF
CDR3nt: TGTGCCATCAGTGGGCTAGCGGGAGGGAATGAGCAGTTCTTC

v_gene: TRBV29-1
abundance: -
j_gene: TRBJ2-3
d_gene: TRBD2
CDR3aa: CSVSAGGQFGTDTQYF
CDR3nt: TGCAGCGTTTCAGCGGGGGGGCAATTTGGCACAGATACGCAGTATTTT

v_gene: TRBV30
abundance: -
j_gene: TRBJ2-1
d_gene: -
CDR3aa: CAWSVAGDYNEQFF
CDR3nt: TGTGCCTGGAGTGTAGCGGGTGATTACAATGAGCAGTTCTTC

v_gene: TRBV18
abundance: -
j_gene: TRBJ1-1
d_gene: TRBD1
CDR3aa: CASSRTGADTEAFF
CDR3nt: TGTGCCAGCTCTAGGACAGGGGCAGACACTGAAGCTTTCTTT

v_gene: TRBV4-3
abundance: -
j_gene: TRBJ2-2
d_gene: TRBD2
CDR3aa: CASSPEASGNLQGLTGELFF
CDR3nt: TGCGCCAGCAGCCCTGAGGCTAGCGGGAATCTACAAGGGTTAACCGGGGAGCTGTTTTTT

v_gene: TRBV7-2
abundance: few
j_gene: TRBJ1-6
d_gene: -
CDR3aa: CASSFRPRGSPLHF
CDR3nt: TGTGCCAGCAGCTTTAGACCCAGGGGTTCACCCCTCCACTTT

v_gene: TRBV6-5
abundance: few
j_gene: TRBJ1-5
d_gene: -
CDR3aa: CASSIDRYQPQHF
CDR3nt: TGTGCCAGCAGTATAGACAGGTATCAGCCCCAGCATTTT

v_gene: TRBV18
abundance: -
j_gene: TRBJ1-2
d_gene: -
CDR3aa: CASSTGTGYGYTF
CDR3nt: TGTGCCAGCTCAACTGGGACCGGCTATGGCTACACCTTC

v_gene: TRBV10-3
abundance: -
j_gene: TRBJ2-7
d_gene: TRBD2
CDR3aa: CAISAPRGSGALSYEQYF
CDR3nt: TGTGCCATCAGTGCCCCAAGGGGTAGCGGGGCCCTCTCCTACGAGCAGTACTTC

v_gene: TRBV2
abundance: few
j_gene: TRBJ1-3
d_gene: TRBD1
CDR3aa: CASSDPLRDSSGNTIYF
CDR3nt: TGTGCCAGCAGTGACCCCCTTAGGGACAGCTCTGGAAACACCATATATTTT

v_gene: TRBV5-4
abundance: -
j_gene: TRBJ2-1
d_gene: TRBD2
CDR3aa: CASSVTRGGPGDEQFF
CDR3nt: TGTGCCAGCAGCGTAACCCGGGGGGGGCCTGGTGATGAGCAGTTCTTC

v_gene: TRBV6-1
abundance: few
j_gene: TRBJ2-1
d_gene: TRBD2
CDR3aa: CATLLSGGNEQFF
CDR3nt: TGTGCCACCCTCCTTAGCGGGGGGAATGAGCAGTTCTTC

v_gene: TRBV4-1
abundance: once
j_gene: TRBJ1-2
d_gene: -
CDR3aa: CASSQVYGREPYGYTF
CDR3nt: TGCGCCAGCAGCCAAGTGTATGGTAGGGAACCCTATGGCTACACCTTC

v_gene: TRBV30
abundance: -
j_gene: TRBJ1-2
d_gene: -
CDR3aa: CAWSGRGENYGYTF
CDR3nt: TGTGCCTGGAGTGGAAGGGGGGAGAACTATGGCTACACCTTC

v_gene: TRBV9
abundance: -
j_gene: TRBJ1-1
d_gene: TRBD1
CDR3aa: CASRRGGGLYTEAFF
CDR3nt: TGTGCCAGCAGACGAGGGGGCGGTTTGTACACTGAAGCTTTCTTT

v_gene: TRBV6-5
abundance: -
j_gene: TRBJ1-6
d_gene: -
CDR3aa: CASRGGGNYNSPLHF
CDR3nt: TGTGCCAGCAGGGGCGGCGGCAACTATAATTCACCCCTCCACTTT

v_gene: TRBV27
abundance: once
j_gene: TRBJ1-3
d_gene: -
CDR3aa: CASSSRARAGNTIYF
CDR3nt: TGTGCCAGCAGTTCCCGGGCGCGGGCCGGAAACACCATATATTTT

v_gene: TRBV7-2
abundance: once
j_gene: TRBJ2-1
d_gene: TRBD2
CDR3aa: CASSPKVAGRSSYNEQFF
CDR3nt: TGTGCCAGCAGCCCGAAGGTAGCGGGGCGAAGCTCCTACAATGAGCAGTTCTTC

v_gene: TRBV27
abundance: -
j_gene: TRBJ1-6
d_gene: -
CDR3aa: CASSLQGTYNSPLHF
CDR3nt: TGTGCCAGCAGTTTACAGGGGACTTATAATTCACCCCTCCACTTT

v_gene: TRBV2
abundance: -
j_gene: TRBJ2-5
d_gene: -
CDR3aa: CASSVMGETQYF
CDR3nt: TGTGCCAGCAGTGTGATGGGGGAGACCCAGTACTTC

v_gene: TRBV7-8
abundance: -
j_gene: TRBJ2-5
d_gene: TRBD2
CDR3aa: CASSLELAVQETQYF
CDR3nt: TGTGCCAGCAGCTTAGAACTAGCGGTCCAAGAGACCCAGTACTTC

v_gene: TRBV10-1
abundance: -
j_gene: TRBJ1-4
d_gene: TRBD1
CDR3aa: CASSLQGTNEKLFF
CDR3nt: TGCGCCAGCAGTCTACAGGGGACTAATGAAAAACTGTTTTTT

v_gene: TRBV6-1
abundance: -
j_gene: TRBJ1-2
d_gene: -
CDR3aa: CASSEGTANYGYTF
CDR3nt: TGTGCCAGCAGTGAAGGGACAGCCAACTATGGCTACACCTTC

v_gene: TRBV7-2
abundance: -
j_gene: TRBJ2-5
d_gene: -
CDR3aa: CASMAGGGETQYF
CDR3nt: TGTGCCAGCATGGCAGGAGGAGGTGAGACCCAGTACTTC

v_gene: TRBV6-1
abundance: -
j_gene: TRBJ2-7
d_gene: -
CDR3aa: CASSEERAYEQYF
CDR3nt: TGTGCCAGCAGTGAGGAAAGAGCCTACGAGCAGTACTTC

v_gene: TRBV9
abundance: -
j_gene: TRBJ1-2
d_gene: -
CDR3aa: CASSPNLDGYTF
CDR3nt: TGTGCCAGCAGCCCAAACTTGGATGGCTACACCTTC

v_gene: TRBV5-4
abundance: -
j_gene: TRBJ2-5
d_gene: -
CDR3aa: CASSFDRFQETQYF
CDR3nt: TGTGCCAGCAGCTTCGACAGGTTCCAAGAGACCCAGTACTTC

v_gene: TRBV11-1
abundance: -
j_gene: TRBJ1-1
d_gene: -
CDR3aa: CASSLQIMNTEAFF
CDR3nt: TGTGCCAGCAGCTTACAGATTATGAACACTGAAGCTTTCTTT

v_gene: TRBV4-3
abundance: -
j_gene: TRBJ2-1
d_gene: -
CDR3aa: CASSQDRNGYNEQFF
CDR3nt: TGCGCCAGCAGCCAAGATAGGAACGGGTACAATGAGCAGTTCTTC

v_gene: TRBV6-1
abundance: -
j_gene: TRBJ1-4
d_gene: -
CDR3aa: CASREGGTNEKLFF
CDR3nt: TGTGCCAGCAGGGAGGGGGGAACTAATGAAAAACTGTTTTTT

v_gene: TRBV5-1
abundance: -
j_gene: TRBJ2-5
d_gene: -
CDR3aa: CASSLRRDGETQYF
CDR3nt: TGCGCCAGCAGCTTGCGCCGGGACGGAGAGACCCAGTACTTC

v_gene: TRBV29-1
abundance: -
j_gene: TRBJ2-3
d_gene: -
CDR3aa: CSVDPRGRPADTQYF
CDR3nt: TGCAGCGTTGACCCGAGGGGCAGGCCCGCAGATACGCAGTATTTT